Each of the 15 T cell receptor beta chains below was sequenced from the same sample in a study of blood T cell repertoires in COVID-19. The protocol was immunoSEQ multiplex PCR, while the TCRdb copy is restricted to in-frame clones and leaves out a portion. The repertoire holds tens of thousands of clones, with roughly 89% as singletons. The source material was peripheral blood. The receptors shown here come from an elderly man with acute or convalescent COVID-19.

The chain has TRBV12-3 or TRBV12-4 and TRBJ1-2; D may be TRBD1 (6 bases). This CDR3 contains 11 residues. The V end was cut by 5 bases, the J end by 5 bases, with 6 bases between. The CDR3 DNA sequence: TGTGCCAGCAGTACAGGGTATGGCTACACCTTC. Translation gives CASSTGYGYTF.

This clone appeared once. The chain has TRBV21-1 and TRBJ1-1; the table's D call, TRBD1, was not checked against the DNA. TRBV21-1 is an annotated pseudogene. The CDR3 has 17 residues. CDR3 protein: CASSKEVDREEDTEAFF. CDR3 bases: TGTGCCAGCAGCAAAGAGGTGGACAGGGAGGAGGACACTGAAGCTTTCTTT.

The rearrangement uses TRBV15 and TRBJ1-4; tentative D call: TRBD1 (5 bases). There are 14 residues in the CDR3. Germline values: CDR1 LNHNV, CDR2 YYDKDF (reference sequence). V dropped 0 bases and J dropped 14 bases, with 16 bases sitting between them. The CDR3 coding sequence is TGTGCCACCAGCAGAGATCGGGGGACTGTCTGGCTGTTTTTT. Encoded protein: CATSRDRGTVWLFF.

This chain joins TRBV2 and TRBJ2-1, with D possibly being TRBD1 (6 bases). Germline lookup yields CDR1 SNHLY and CDR2 FYNNEI. There are 13 residues in the CDR3. Trimming removed 5 bases from V and 4 bases from J, with 9 bases in between. As DNA, the CDR3 is TGTGCCAGCAGTCCGGACAGTTACAATGAGCAGTTCTTC. It specifies CASSPDSYNEQFF. Full variable domain (remainder filled in from reference TRBV2 and TRBJ2-1): EPEVTQTPSHQVTQMGQEVILRCVPISNHLYFYWYRQILGQKVEFLVSFYNNEISEKSEIFDDQFSVERPDGSNFTLKIRSTKLEDSAMYFCASSPDSYNEQFFGPGTRLTVL.

The rearrangement uses TRBV5-1 and TRBJ2-7; D might be TRBD1 (5 bases). The CDR3 is 15 amino acids. Per germline, CDR1 SGHRS and CDR2 YFSETQ. Trimming shortened V by 0 bases and J by 6 bases, and 16 bases separated the two germline ends. CDR3 region: CASSLVGQYGSEQYF. CDR3 DNA sequence: TGCGCCAGCAGCTTGGTGGGGCAGTACGGGTCCGAGCAGTACTTC.

The gene calls are TRBV10-2 and TRBJ2-2; 8 bases fit TRBD1. With 3 bases clipped from V and 5 bases from J, the junction kept 5 bases outside the gene matches. Per the germline V gene, CDR1 is WSHSY and CDR2 is SAAADI. The length of the CDR3 is 15 residues. This chain's CDR3 is CASSDGQGFTGELFF. The CDR3 DNA is TGCGCCAGCAGTGACGGACAGGGTTTTACCGGGGAGCTGTTTTTT.

V usage is TRBV19 and J usage is TRBJ1-1, with 7 bases that match TRBD1. CDR3 length: 14 residues. Per germline, CDR1 LNHDA and CDR2 SQIVND (reference sequence). Germline trimming cut 3 bases from V and 2 bases from J; bases unmatched to any gene: 3. As DNA, the CDR3 is TGTGCCAGTAGTATCGGACAGGCAAACACTGAAGCTTTCTTT. As protein: CASSIGQANTEAFF.

The sample holds a few counts of this clone. This rearrangement joins TRBV2 to TRBJ1-2, with D unclear. The CDR3 loop spans 18 amino acids. Per the germline V gene, CDR1 is SNHLY and CDR2 is FYNNEI. V lost 4 bases and J 0 bases, leaving 21 bases between the germline ends. CDR3 amino acids: CASSAESLEEGANYGYTF. In DNA, the CDR3 is TGTGCCAGCAGTGCGGAAAGCCTCGAGGAGGGAGCTAACTATGGCTACACCTTC.

The J gene is TRBJ2-3, the V gene TRBV18, with 9 bases aligning to TRBD1. V shed 3 bases and J 0 bases; nucleotides not matched to a gene: 13. This CDR3 has 19 residues. Germline loops: CDR1 KGHSH, CDR2 LQKENI. Here the CDR3 reads CASSPIRDRVSTSTDTQYF. CDR3 nucleotides: TGTGCCAGCTCACCCATTCGGGACAGGGTATCCACTAGCACAGATACGCAGTATTTT.

The J gene is TRBJ2-5, the V gene TRBV10-3, with D uncertain. The CDR3 runs 13 residues. Germline V gene data show CDR1 as ENHRY and CDR2 as SYGVKD. V was cut by 2 bases and J by 4 bases, with 8 bases left in between. CDR3 nucleotides: TGTGCCATCAGTGAGCTATCCGGAGAGACCCAGTACTTC. Protein product: CAISELSGETQYF.

The V gene is TRBV29-1, the J gene TRBJ2-7; 7 bases are a match to TRBD1. CDR3 length: 12 residues. Per germline, CDR1 SQVTM and CDR2 ANQGSEA. The V gene end was trimmed by 3 bases and the J gene end by 5 bases; junction bases not matched to a gene: 4. This chain's CDR3 is CSVDLTGNEQYF. The CDR3 DNA is TGCAGCGTTGATTTGACAGGGAACGAGCAGTACTTC.

The V call is TRBV7-9, the J call TRBJ1-4, with 8 nucleotides matching TRBD1. Germline CDR1 SEHNR, CDR2 FQNEAQ (reference sequence). V lost 3 bases to trimming and J lost 8 bases; unmatched junction nucleotides: 5. The length of the CDR3 is 14 residues. CDR3 bases: TGTGCCAGCAGCTTGACAGGGGTTCAGGAAAAACTGTTTTTT. This encodes CASSLTGVQEKLFF. The full variable domain, its missing parts supplied by reference TRBV7-9 and TRBJ1-4, is DTGVSQNPRHKITKRGQNVTFRCDPISEHNRLYWYRQTLGQGPEFLTYFQNEAQLEKSRLLSDRFSAERPKGSFSTLEIQRTEQGDSAMYLCASSLTGVQEKLFFGSGTQLSVL.

The chain links TRBV6-4 to TRBJ1-2; TRBD1 aligns across 7 bases. The CDR3 has 13 amino acids. V shed 6 bases, J shed 12 bases, and the junction held 13 bases outside the gene matches. Germline assignment: CDR1 MRHNA and CDR2 SNTAGT. DNA for the CDR3: TGTGCCAGCAGCGACCTTCTTACAGGGGAGCACACCTTC. It translates to CASSDLLTGEHTF.

The V gene is TRBV10-3, the J gene TRBJ1-2, with 8 positions matching TRBD1. V dropped 6 bases and J dropped 0; count of bases not matched to a gene: 9. Germline V gene sequence: CDR1 ENHRY, CDR2 SYGVKD. The CDR3 extends over 16 amino acids. The CDR3 nucleotides read TGTGCCATCAGACCCCGGGGACAGGCGACTAACTATGGCTACACCTTC. It yields the protein CAIRPRGQATNYGYTF.

This clone was recorded only once. V and J are TRBV6-5 and TRBJ1-5; D possibly corresponds to TRBD1 (6 bases). The germline V gene has CDR1 MNHEY and CDR2 SVGAGI. Deletions cut 4 bases from V and 4 bases from J, with 11 bases between. The CDR3 contains 14 residues. CDR3 nucleotides: TGTGCCAGCAGTTTGTTCAGGGGTAATCAGCCCCAGCATTTT. Protein sequence: CASSLFRGNQPQHF.